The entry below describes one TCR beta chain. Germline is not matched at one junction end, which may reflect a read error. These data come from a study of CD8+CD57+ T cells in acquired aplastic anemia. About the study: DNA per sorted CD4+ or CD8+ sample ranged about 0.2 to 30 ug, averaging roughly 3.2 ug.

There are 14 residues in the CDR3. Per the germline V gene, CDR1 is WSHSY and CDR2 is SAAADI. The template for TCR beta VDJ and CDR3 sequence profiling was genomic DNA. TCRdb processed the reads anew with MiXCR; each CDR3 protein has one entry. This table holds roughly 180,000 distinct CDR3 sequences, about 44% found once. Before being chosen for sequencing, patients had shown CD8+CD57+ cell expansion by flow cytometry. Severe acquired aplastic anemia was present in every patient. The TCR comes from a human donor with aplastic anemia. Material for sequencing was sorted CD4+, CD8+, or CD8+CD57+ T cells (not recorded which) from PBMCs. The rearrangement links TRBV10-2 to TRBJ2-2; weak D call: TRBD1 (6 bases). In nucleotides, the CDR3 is TGTGCCAGCAGCGGCAGGGGCCACACCGGGGAGCTGTTTTTT. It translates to CASSGRGHTGELFF.